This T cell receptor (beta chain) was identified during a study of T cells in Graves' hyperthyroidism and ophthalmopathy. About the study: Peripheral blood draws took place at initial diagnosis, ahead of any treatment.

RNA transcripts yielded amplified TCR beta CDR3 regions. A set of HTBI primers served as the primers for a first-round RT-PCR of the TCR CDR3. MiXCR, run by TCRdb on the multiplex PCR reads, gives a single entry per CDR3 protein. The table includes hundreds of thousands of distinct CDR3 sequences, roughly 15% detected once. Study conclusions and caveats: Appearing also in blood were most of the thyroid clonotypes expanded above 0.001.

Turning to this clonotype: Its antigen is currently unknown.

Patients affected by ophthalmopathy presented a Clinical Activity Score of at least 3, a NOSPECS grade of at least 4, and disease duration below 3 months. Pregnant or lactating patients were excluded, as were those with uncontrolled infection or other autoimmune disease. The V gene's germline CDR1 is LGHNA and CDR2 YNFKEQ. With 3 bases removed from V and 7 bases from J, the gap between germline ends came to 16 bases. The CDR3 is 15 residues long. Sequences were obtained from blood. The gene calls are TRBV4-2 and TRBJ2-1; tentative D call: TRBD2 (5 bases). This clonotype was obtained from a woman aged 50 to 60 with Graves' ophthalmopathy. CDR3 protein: CASSHEEAGDNEQFF. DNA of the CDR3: TGTGCCAGCAGCCATGAGGAGGCAGGTGATAATGAGCAGTTCTTC.